This T cell receptor beta chain emerged from a study of PD-L1 blockade in urothelial cancer. Study overall: Timepoints chosen for blood analysis were 3 weeks (second dose) and 6 weeks after treatment start.

Libraries were prepared by immunoSEQ multiplex PCR; TCRdb keeps only in-frame clonotypes and omits some of them. The sample contains 41,000 or so clones, over 65% of which appear only once. Samples were collected from each patient before treatment and during treatment. Each patient gave between 1 and 8 of them in total. Germline V gene sequence: CDR1 LGHNT, CDR2 FRNRAP. Trimming stripped 6 bases from V and 5 bases from J, with 8 bases between. The CDR3 extends over 12 amino acids. The source was PBMCs, collected around atezolizumab (anti-PD-L1) treatment. The sequence derives from a man aged 55 to 69 with urothelial cancer. The chain is built from TRBV12-5 and TRBJ2-4, with D maybe TRBD2 (5 bases). The chain's CDR3 is CASGFGENIQYF. In nucleotides, the CDR3 is TGTGCTAGTGGCTTCGGGGAAAACATTCAGTACTTC.